The 20 T cell receptor beta chains given below trace back to one sample, sequenced in a study of T cells in women clearing cervical HPV infection. Sequencing was performed with immunoSEQ multiplex PCR; in TCRdb, only in-frame clones are kept and a portion is missing. The specimen's table records some 43,000 clones. The sample taken for sequencing was blood buffy coat. Every receptor here comes from a woman between 18 and 70 years old with a cervical HPV16 infection that either progressed to CIN3+ or cleared (not recorded which).

A word on this clone: From the germline J gene comes the end of the CDR3, since the read stops 3 residues before it. The chain joins TRBV12-3 or TRBV12-4 to TRBJ2-1, with 11 bases identical to TRBD2. The CDR3 is 15 amino acids. Trimming took 3 bases from V and 7 from J; bases not matched to a gene: 5. This CDR3 reads CASSFSGGGRNEQFF. CDR3 DNA (partial): TGTGCCAGCAGTTTTAGCGGGGGGGGGAGGAATGAG.

With respect to this clone: The read comes to an end 3 residues before the CDR3 does, leaving the germline J gene to fill in the end. The V gene is TRBV5-1, the J gene TRBJ2-3, with a possible D match to TRBD2 (6 bases). The germline V gene encodes CDR1 SGHRS and CDR2 YFSETQ. V lost 0 bases, J lost 2 bases, and 13 bases lay in between. The CDR3 length is 16 residues. Incomplete CDR3 DNA: TGCGCCAGCAGCTTGGCCCCGGTGGACTACACAGATACG. It is translated as CASSLAPVDYTDT. The whole CDR3 reads CASSLAPVDYTDTQYF.

About this clone itself: Read data end 3 residues before the CDR3 end; the end is taken from the germline J gene. This chain joins TRBV20-1 and TRBJ2-3, with TRBD2 identical over 11 bases. The CDR3 has 14 residues. The J segment lost 3 bases and the V segment lost 3 bases, leaving 2 bases of the junction unmatched. Germline lookup yields CDR1 DFQATT and CDR2 SNEGSKA (reference sequence). CDR3 DNA (partial): TGCAGTGCTAGGACTAGCGGGGAAACAGATACG. Translated, it gives CSARTSGETDT. From start to end, the CDR3 is CSARTSGETDTQYF.

Concerning this clone: Read data end 3 residues before the CDR3 end; the end is taken from the germline J gene. The chain links TRBV18 to TRBJ1-2; 11 bases align to TRBD1. Germline assignment: CDR1 KGHSH and CDR2 LQKENI. This CDR3 is 18 amino acids long. CDR3 DNA (partial): TGTGCCAGCTCACCACCGGGACAGGGGGTCTATAGCACAGATACC. Translated: CASSPPGQGVYSTDT. The whole CDR3 region reads CASSPPGQGVYSTDTYTF. Full variable domain (missing parts from reference TRBV18 and TRBJ1-2): NAGVMQNPRHLVRRRGQEARLRCSPMKGHSHVYWYRQLPEEGLKFMVYLQKENIIDESGMPKERFSAEFPKEGPSILRIQQVVRGDSAAYFCASSPPGQGVYSTDTYTFGSGTRLTVV.

Worth noting for this clone: The missing CDR3 end, 3 residues past where the read stops, is filled in from the germline J gene. The V and J genes are TRBV5-1 and TRBJ2-2, with TRBD1 matching 8 bases. The CDR3 spans 14 residues. CDR1 and CDR2 from the germline V gene are SGHRS and YFSETQ. CDR3 loop: CASSLGQGNSPLFF. The CDR3 DNA, read in part, is TGCGCCAGCAGCTTGGGACAGGGGAATTCACCG.

A remark on this clone: The read ends 3 residues before the CDR3 terminus; that terminus is restored from the germline J gene. The rearrangement links TRBV7-2 to TRBJ1-2; perhaps TRBD1 as D (6 bases). From germline, CDR1 is SGHTA and CDR2 FQGNSA. CDR3 length equals 15 residues. The part of the CDR3 DNA that was read is TGTGCCAGCAGCTTATCCAGCGGGGGCTACAATGAC. Translation: CASSLSSGGYND. The CDR3 in full is CASSLSSGGYNDYTF.

A word on this clone: The read ends 3 residues early relative to the CDR3; the germline J gene fills the gap. The chain is built from TRBV18 and TRBJ2-1; maybe TRBD2 (7 bases). The CDR3 covers 16 residues. The germline V and J ends were trimmed by 2 bases and 0 bases, with 11 bases remaining between them. Germline CDR1 reads KGHSH; CDR2 reads LQKENI. The chain's CDR3 is CASSPGGGSSYNEQFF. The DNA read from the CDR3 is TGTGCCAGCTCACCAGGGGGGGGCAGCTCCTACAATGAG.

Concerning this clone itself: The CDR3 is cut off 3 residues early in the read; its end comes from the germline J gene. V usage is TRBV20-1 and J usage is TRBJ1-1; D is unresolved. Looked up from germline, CDR1 is DFQATT and CDR2 is SNEGSKA (reference sequence). There are 14 residues in the CDR3. Trimming pared 0 bases from V and 1 base from J, leaving 9 bases between. CDR3 sequence: CSARDPTGNTEAFF. CDR3 bases read: TGCAGTGCTAGAGACCCCACCGGGAACACTGAA.

Comments on this clone: The read terminates 3 residues before the CDR3 end, so the remaining end is supplied by the germline J gene. The rearrangement uses TRBV20-1 and TRBJ2-7; a possible D gene is TRBD2 (5 bases). This CDR3 is built from 15 residues. Looked up from germline, CDR1 is DFQATT and CDR2 is SNEGSKA (reference sequence). The ends were cut back, 3 bases at V and 2 bases at J, with 17 bases in the middle. CDR3 region: CSASSGLVSAYEQYF. CDR3 DNA (partial): TGCAGTGCTAGTTCTGGCCTCGTTAGCGCCTACGAG.

Of note for this clone: The CDR3 end falls 3 residues outside the read, so it is completed with the germline J gene. The V call is TRBV20-1, the J call TRBJ2-5, with unresolved D. Germline assignment: CDR1 DFQATT and CDR2 SNEGSKA (reference sequence). The CDR3 contains 14 residues. Trimming took 3 bases from V and 2 from J, leaving 13 bases between them. This CDR3 reads CSARPSLPQETQYF. The covered CDR3 bases are TGCAGTGCTAGGCCCTCCCTACCTCAAGAGACC.

This CDR3 reads CASSRAERQPQHF. CDR3 bases read: TGTGCCAGCAGCAGGGCAGAACGGCAGCCC. The chain has TRBV5-6 and TRBJ1-5, with D unresolved. The CDR3 end falls 3 residues outside the read, so it is completed with the germline J gene. This CDR3 spans 13 amino acids. Trimming removed 4 bases from V and 7 bases from J, with 12 bases in between. Looked up from germline, CDR1 is SGHDT and CDR2 is YYEEEE.

A word on this clone: The read gets to within 3 residues of the CDR3 end, and the germline J gene fills in the rest. The chain is built from TRBV19 and TRBJ1-1; D not resolved. Germline V gene data show CDR1 as LNHDA and CDR2 as SQIVND (reference sequence). The CDR3 consists of 15 residues. CDR3 DNA (partial): TGTGCCAGTAGTGTGCGGGCGGGGTACCATCCCCAA. Translated: CASSVRAGYHPQ. The CDR3 in its entirety is CASSVRAGYHPQAFF.

Points on this clone: The CDR3 end is not reached by the read, which stops 3 residues before it; the germline J gene fills it in. The rearrangement joins TRBV6-1 to TRBJ2-1; D perhaps matches TRBD2 (6 bases). This CDR3 has 13 residues. In germline, CDR1 is MNHNS, CDR2 SASEGT. V lost 0 bases and J 8 bases, leaving 8 bases between the germline ends. The CDR3 region is CASSEARRDEQFF. The sequenced CDR3 bases are TGTGCCAGCAGTGAAGCGAGGAGGGATGAG.

Comments on this clone: Coverage ceases 3 residues before the CDR3 finishes, and the germline J gene fills in the end. V gene TRBV5-4 combines with J gene TRBJ2-5, with 7 nucleotides matching TRBD2. V trimming: 4 bases; J trimming: 2 bases; junction bases outside the gene matches: 11. The CDR3 consists of 16 residues. Germline CDR1 SGHNT, CDR2 YYREEE (reference sequence). The CDR3 is CASSKKPGLLQETQYF. Incomplete CDR3 DNA: TGTGCCAGCAGCAAAAAACCGGGACTATTACAAGAGACC.

Points on this clone: The sequence runs out 3 residues before the end of the CDR3; the remainder is reconstructed from the germline J gene. The genes are TRBV11-2 and TRBJ2-2; 7 bases are a match to TRBD2. V trimming: 7 bases; J trimming: 4 bases; junction bases outside the gene matches: 6. CDR1 is SGHAT and CDR2 is FQNNGV in the germline V gene. The CDR3 is 14 amino acids. The CDR3 DNA, read in part, is TGTGCCAGCACCTCTAGCGGCCCCACCGGGGAG. The encoded protein is CASTSSGPTGE. The entire CDR3 protein is CASTSSGPTGELFF.

As to this clone: The read terminates 3 residues ahead of where the CDR3 ends, so the germline J gene completes it. The chain is built from TRBV28 and TRBJ2-2; a possible D gene is TRBD2 (6 bases). The length of the CDR3 is 15 residues. Germline assignment: CDR1 MDHEN and CDR2 SYDVKM. V was trimmed by 5 bases and J by 0 bases, leaving 10 bases between them. CDR3 sequence reads: CASSGAGANTGELFF. The sequenced CDR3 bases are TGTGCCAGCAGTGGAGCGGGCGCGAACACCGGGGAG.

A note on this clone: The read gets to within 3 residues of the CDR3 end, and the germline J gene fills in the rest. This chain joins TRBV2 and TRBJ1-4; D unclear. The CDR3 is 12 amino acids. Germline V gene data show CDR1 as SNHLY and CDR2 as FYNNEI. CDR3 residues: CAKRAVNSPLFF. Partial CDR3 DNA: TGTGCCAAAAGGGCAGTCAATTCACCA. Full variable domain (outside the CDR3, taken from reference TRBV2 and TRBJ1-4): EPEVTQTPSHQVTQMGQEVILRCVPISNHLYFYWYRQILGQKVEFLVSFYNNEISEKSEIFDDQFSVERPDGSNFTLKIRSTKLEDSAMYFCAKRAVNSPLFFGSGTQLSVL.

The CDR3 DNA, read in part, is TGTGCCAGCCGTCACGGGCGGGGGGACACAGATACG. Translated, it gives CASRHGRGDTDT. The entire CDR3 reads CASRHGRGDTDTQYF. The V and J genes are TRBV27 and TRBJ2-3; 8 bases align to TRBD2. The read ends 3 residues before the CDR3 terminus; that terminus is restored from the germline J gene. The CDR3 has 15 residues. After removal of 8 bases from V and 2 bases from J, the junction contained 9 bases not matched to a gene. The germline V gene has CDR1 MNHEY and CDR2 SMNVEV (reference sequence).

About this clone itself: Sequencing ends 3 residues short of the CDR3 end; the germline J gene provides the rest. This chain links TRBV6-4 with TRBJ2-3; 13 nucleotides align to TRBD2. Germline lookup yields CDR1 MRHNA and CDR2 SNTAGT. The V and J ends lost 6 bases and 4 bases, in that order; junction bases with no gene match: 4. The CDR3 loop spans 15 amino acids. The CDR3 DNA, read in part, is TGTGCCAGCAGGAAACTAGCGGGGGGGGCAGATACG. Translating it yields CASRKLAGGADT. The full CDR3 reads CASRKLAGGADTQYF.

Notes on this clone: The read finishes 3 residues shy of the CDR3 end, and the germline J gene is used to complete it. The V gene is TRBV6-1, the J gene TRBJ2-3; possible D gene TRBD2, 5 bases. The CDR3 sequence is 12 residues long. Germline assignment: CDR1 MNHNS and CDR2 SASEGT. The CDR3 DNA, read in part, is TGTGCCAGCAGTGAAACTAGAGAGACG. Protein product: CASSETRET. The whole CDR3 protein reads CASSETRETQYF.